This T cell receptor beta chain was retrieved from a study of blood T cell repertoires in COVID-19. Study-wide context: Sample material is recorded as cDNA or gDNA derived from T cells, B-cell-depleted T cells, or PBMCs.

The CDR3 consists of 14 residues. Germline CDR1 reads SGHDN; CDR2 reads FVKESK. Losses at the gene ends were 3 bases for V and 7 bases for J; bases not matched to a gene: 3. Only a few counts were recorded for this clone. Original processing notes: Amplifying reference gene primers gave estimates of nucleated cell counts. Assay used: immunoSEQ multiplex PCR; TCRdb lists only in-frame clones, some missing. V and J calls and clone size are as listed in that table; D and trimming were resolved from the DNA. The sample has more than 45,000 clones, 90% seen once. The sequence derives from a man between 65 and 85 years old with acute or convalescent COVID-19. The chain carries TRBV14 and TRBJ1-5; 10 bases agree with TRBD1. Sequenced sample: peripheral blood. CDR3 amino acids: CASSQTGGGQPQHF. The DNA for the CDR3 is TGTGCCAGCAGCCAGACAGGGGGCGGGCAGCCCCAGCATTTT.